These 27 T cell receptor beta chains originate from one sample sequenced in a study of blood T cell repertoires in COVID-19. The table came from immunoSEQ multiplex PCR; TCRdb's copy has only in-frame clones and leaves some out. The sample lists more than 400,000 clones; 80% to 90% were seen once. Material: peripheral blood. The receptors come from a human donor in a cohort sampled during active COVID-19.

The gene calls are TRBV11-2 and TRBJ2-1; D unresolved. Germline CDR1 is SGHAT and CDR2 is FQNNGV. Trimming took off 6 bases at V and 0 bases at J, with 12 bases between the two ends. CDR3 size: 15 residues. The CDR3 loop is CASSSISSSYNEQFF. The CDR3 bases are TGTGCCAGCAGTTCCATTTCTAGCTCCTACAATGAGCAGTTCTTC.

The rearrangement joins TRBV28 to TRBJ1-4; TRBD1 aligns across 7 bases. This CDR3 contains 12 residues. The germline gives CDR1 MDHEN, CDR2 SYDVKM. The junction had 5 bases not matched to a gene; V was cut back by 3 bases and J by 13 bases. The CDR3 DNA sequence: TGTGCCAGCAGTTTTCCGGGACAGATACTGTTTTTT. It codes for CASSFPGQILFF.

V and J are TRBV6-2 or TRBV6-3 and TRBJ1-5; 8 bases line up with TRBD1. The CDR3 has 15 amino acids. Germline V gene sequence: CDR1 MNHEY, CDR2 SVGEGT. Losses at the gene ends were 5 bases for V and 4 bases for J; bases not matched to a gene: 7. The CDR3 reads CASSQSRGRNQPQHF. The CDR3 DNA reads as TGTGCCAGCAGTCAAAGCAGGGGGCGGAATCAGCCCCAGCATTTT.

This clone has a handful of counts. The rearrangement links TRBV2 to TRBJ1-1; possibly TRBD1 for D (5 bases). V gave up 5 bases and J gave up 1 base, with 11 bases separating them. Looked up from germline, CDR1 is SNHLY and CDR2 is FYNNEI. The length of the CDR3 is 14 residues. CDR3 region: CASSQGPANTEAFF. The CDR3 nucleotides are TGTGCCAGCAGTCAGGGCCCGGCGAACACTGAAGCTTTCTTT.

This clone has only one observation. CDR3 DNA: TGTGCCAGCAGTGAGAGGAATGAGCAGTTCTTC. It is translated as CASSERNEQFF. The V gene is TRBV2, the J gene TRBJ2-1; D ambiguous. The CDR3 has 11 residues. Deletions cut 3 bases from V and 7 bases from J, with 4 bases between. The germline V gene encodes CDR1 SNHLY and CDR2 FYNNEI.

J is TRBJ2-1 and V is TRBV7-2; 8 positions match TRBD2. The junction had 14 bases not matched to a gene; V was cut back by 4 bases and J by 12 bases. This CDR3 is 15 amino acids long. Germline V gene data show CDR1 as SGHTA and CDR2 as FQGNSA. CDR3 DNA sequence: TGTGCCAGCAGCTGGAGGCCCGGGGGGGGCAGGGGGCAGTTCTTC. This gives the protein CASSWRPGGGRGQFF.

The rearrangement joins TRBV4-1 to TRBJ2-5; TRBD2 matches at 8 bases. The CDR3 length is 17 residues. V lost 1 base, J lost 2 bases, and 9 bases stayed unmatched. The germline CDR1 and CDR2 sequences are MGHRA and YSYEKL. The CDR3 loop reads CASSQGPPGGGQETQYF. For the CDR3, the DNA is TGCGCCAGCAGCCAAGGGCCCCCCGGGGGGGGACAAGAGACCCAGTACTTC.

The CDR3 here is CASSWGEGGGYSPLHF. CDR3 sequence (DNA): TGTGCCAGCAGCTGGGGCGAAGGGGGCGGTTATTCACCCCTCCACTTT. V gene TRBV9 combines with J gene TRBJ1-6; TRBD1 matches at 7 bases. Losses at the gene ends were 4 bases for V and 8 bases for J; bases not matched to a gene: 12. CDR3 size: 16 residues. Looked up from germline, CDR1 is SGDLS and CDR2 is YYNGEE.

The chain couples TRBV6-1 to TRBJ1-4; a weak D match, TRBD1 (6 bases). The germline CDR1 and CDR2 sequences are MNHNS and SASEGT. This CDR3 has 14 amino acids. Trimming cost V 6 bases and J 3 bases, with 11 bases left between them. CDR3 nucleotide sequence: TGTGCCAGCAGACCCGGACAGTCTAATGAAAAACTGTTTTTT. Protein: CASRPGQSNEKLFF.

This clone was observed a handful of times. V usage is TRBV6-6 and J usage is TRBJ2-1; the match to TRBD2 covers 10 bases. Per germline, CDR1 MNHNY and CDR2 SVGAGI (reference sequence). The V gene end was trimmed by 5 bases and the J gene end by 12 bases; junction bases not matched to a gene: 7. CDR3 length: 13 amino acids. The CDR3 DNA sequence: TGTGCCAGCAGTGGACTAGCGGCCGCCGGGCAGTTCTTC. Protein sequence: CASSGLAAAGQFF.

This clone was counted a single time. The chain recombines TRBV27 with TRBJ2-2, with 7 bases identical to TRBD1. V shed 0 bases, J shed 2 bases, and the junction held 9 bases outside the gene matches. The CDR3 loop spans 18 amino acids. The germline gives CDR1 MNHEY, CDR2 SMNVEV (reference sequence). In DNA, the CDR3 is TGTGCCAGCAGTTTATCGGAGACAGGGCTCAGAAACACCGGGGAGCTGTTTTTT. Amino acid sequence: CASSLSETGLRNTGELFF.

The V call is TRBV6-2 or TRBV6-3, the J call TRBJ2-2, with 7 bases fitting TRBD1. The CDR3 is 16 residues long. Germline-derived CDR1 and CDR2 are MNHEY and SVGEGT. Trimming took 4 bases from V and 0 from J; bases not matched to a gene: 5. CDR3 region: CASSWDRPTNTGELFF. DNA of the CDR3: TGTGCCAGCAGTTGGGACAGACCCACGAACACCGGGGAGCTGTTTTTT.

The V gene is TRBV18, the J gene TRBJ2-1, with 9 bases that match TRBD2. This CDR3 has 16 amino acids. Unmatched junction bases numbered 13, after V lost 5 bases and J lost 8 bases. From germline, CDR1 is KGHSH and CDR2 LQKENI. The CDR3 DNA follows: TGTGCCAGCTCAAAAATTAGCGGGAGTCCGGGGTATGAGCAGTTCTTC. Encoded protein: CASSKISGSPGYEQFF.

The rearrangement uses TRBV5-4 and TRBJ1-2; D possibly corresponds to TRBD1 (5 bases). The CDR3 runs to 14 residues. Germline V gives CDR1 SGHNT, CDR2 YYREEE (reference sequence). V was shortened by 4 bases and J by 5 bases, with 15 bases between the two germline ends. This CDR3 is CASSARGGEYGYTF. CDR3 coding DNA: TGTGCCAGCAGCGCCCGAGGAGGGGAGTATGGCTACACCTTC.

This clone was seen a handful of times. The V and J genes are TRBV10-3 and TRBJ2-5; D not resolved. The V and J ends lost 4 bases and 1 base respectively, with 7 bases between them. The CDR3 is 13 residues long. CDR1 ENHRY and CDR2 SYGVKD come from the germline V gene. CDR3 residues: CAISAGVQETQYF. CDR3 nucleotides: TGTGCCATCAGTGCTGGAGTCCAAGAGACCCAGTACTTC.

This chain joins TRBV11-2 and TRBJ1-2; TRBD1 aligns across 7 bases. The CDR3 covers 17 residues. The germline V gene encodes CDR1 SGHAT and CDR2 FQNNGV. The trim removed 4 bases at V and 4 bases at J, leaving 15 bases unmatched. CDR3 in amino acids: CASSYHANRGGFYGYTF. CDR3 DNA: TGTGCCAGCAGCTACCACGCGAACAGGGGAGGATTCTATGGCTACACCTTC. The entire variable domain, with the rest obtained from reference TRBV11-2 and TRBJ1-2, is as follows: EAGVAQSPRYKIIEKRQSVAFWCNPISGHATLYWYQQILGQGPKLLIQFQNNGVVDDSQLPKDRFSAERLKGVDSTLKIQPAKLEDSAVYLCASSYHANRGGFYGYTFGSGTRLTVV.

The chain links TRBV18 to TRBJ2-7; 9 nucleotides line up with TRBD1. Germline lookup yields CDR1 KGHSH and CDR2 LQKENI. This CDR3 is built from 17 residues. The ends lost 2 bases at V and 3 bases at J; junction bases unmatched: 11. Written as DNA, the CDR3 is TGTGCCAGCTCACCAACCCAATTGGGACAGGGCGGCTACGAGCAGTACTTC. This translates into CASSPTQLGQGGYEQYF.

The V call is TRBV18, the J call TRBJ1-4; D is undetermined. V was clipped by 6 bases and J by 2 bases, with 13 bases between them. Germline-derived CDR1 and CDR2 are KGHSH and LQKENI. The CDR3 loop spans 15 amino acids. The CDR3 is CASSIRRETNEKLFF. The CDR3 DNA reads as TGTGCCAGCTCGATACGGCGGGAGACTAATGAAAAACTGTTTTTT.

The gene calls are TRBV5-1 and TRBJ2-3, with D possibly TRBD2 on 5 matching bases. Trimming cost V 4 bases and J 0 bases, with 15 bases left between them. The CDR3 has 16 residues. The V gene's germline CDR1 is SGHRS and CDR2 YFSETQ. CDR3 in DNA: TGCGCCAGCAGCCCCCGCCCAAGCGGTAGCACAGATACGCAGTATTTT. Protein: CASSPRPSGSTDTQYF. The full variable domain, in which reference TRBV5-1 and TRBJ2-3 provide the parts outside the CDR3, is KAGVTQTPRYLIKTRGQQVTLSCSPISGHRSVSWYQQTPGQGLQFLFEYFSETQRNKGNFPGRFSGRQFSNSRSEMNVSTLELGDSALYLCASSPRPSGSTDTQYFGPGTRLTVL.

The chain couples TRBV11-2 to TRBJ2-5, with 14 bases aligning to TRBD2. The germline gives CDR1 SGHAT, CDR2 FQNNGV. The CDR3 is made up of 17 amino acids. J was trimmed by 4 bases and V by 5 bases; bases with no gene match: 9. As DNA, the CDR3 is TGTGCCAGCAGCCTGCGACTAGCGGGAGGGCCTGGAGAGACCCAGTACTTC. Its translation: CASSLRLAGGPGETQYF.

This chain links TRBV7-8 with TRBJ1-3; a weak D match, TRBD1 (6 bases). The V gene lost 5 bases and the J gene lost 7 bases, with 15 bases spanning the gap. CDR1 is SGHVS and CDR2 is FQNEAQ in the germline V gene. This CDR3 has 14 amino acids. CDR3 in DNA: TGTGCCAGCAGCATGACAGGCCACGTTAACACCATATATTTT. It specifies CASSMTGHVNTIYF.

This clone was seen once. Written as DNA, the CDR3 is TGTGCCTGGAGAATATTAGAGGAGGGGAAACTGTTTTTT. The encoded protein is CAWRILEEGKLFF. The rearrangement uses TRBV30 and TRBJ1-4; D might be TRBD1 (5 bases). V dropped 3 bases and J dropped 11 bases, with 16 bases sitting between them. The CDR3 has 13 amino acids. The germline V gene has CDR1 GTSNPN and CDR2 SVGIG (reference sequence).

J is TRBJ1-2 and V is TRBV6-5, with TRBD1 matching over 7 bases. CDR3 length: 13 residues. The J segment lost 8 bases and the V segment lost 2 bases, leaving 5 bases of the junction unmatched. Germline CDR1 MNHEY, CDR2 SVGAGI. The CDR3 DNA reads as TGTGCCAGCAGTTACCGTACAGGGGTAGGCTACACCTTC. This translates into CASSYRTGVGYTF.

The V gene is TRBV4-1, the J gene TRBJ2-1; 7 bases are shared with TRBD2. The ends lost 1 base at V and 2 bases at J; junction bases unmatched: 8. Germline V gene lookup returns CDR1 MGHRA and CDR2 YSYEKL. This CDR3 contains 17 residues. The CDR3 is CASSQVGGRIPYNEQFF. The DNA for the CDR3 is TGCGCCAGCAGCCAAGTCGGGGGGAGGATCCCCTACAATGAGCAGTTCTTC.

This rearrangement joins TRBV6-5 to TRBJ1-5; 8 bases line up with TRBD1. V dropped 6 bases and J dropped 7; count of bases not matched to a gene: 2. The CDR3 extends over 12 amino acids. CDR1 is MNHEY and CDR2 is SVGAGI in the germline V gene. CDR3 sequence reads: CASSNRGQPQHF. The CDR3 nucleotides are TGTGCCAGCAGCAACAGGGGGCAGCCCCAGCATTTT.

In regard to this clone: The same CDR3 arises from other DNA sequences in this sample as well. V gene TRBV19 combines with J gene TRBJ2-7; 11 bases map to TRBD2. The junction had 2 bases not matched to a gene; V was cut back by 4 bases and J by 3 bases. The CDR3 covers 14 residues. Per the germline V gene, CDR1 is LNHDA and CDR2 is SQIVND (reference sequence). CDR3 bases: TGTGCCAGTAGTAGAACTAGCGGGAGCTACGAGCAGTACTTC. Protein sequence: CASSRTSGSYEQYF.

The J gene is TRBJ1-4, the V gene TRBV12-3 or TRBV12-4; tentatively, D is TRBD1 (5 bases). CDR3 length: 12 amino acids. V lost 6 bases and J lost 10, with 12 bases in between. CDR3 nucleotides: TGTGCCAGCAGCGCGCAGGGTAGAAAACTGTTTTTT. Its translation: CASSAQGRKLFF.